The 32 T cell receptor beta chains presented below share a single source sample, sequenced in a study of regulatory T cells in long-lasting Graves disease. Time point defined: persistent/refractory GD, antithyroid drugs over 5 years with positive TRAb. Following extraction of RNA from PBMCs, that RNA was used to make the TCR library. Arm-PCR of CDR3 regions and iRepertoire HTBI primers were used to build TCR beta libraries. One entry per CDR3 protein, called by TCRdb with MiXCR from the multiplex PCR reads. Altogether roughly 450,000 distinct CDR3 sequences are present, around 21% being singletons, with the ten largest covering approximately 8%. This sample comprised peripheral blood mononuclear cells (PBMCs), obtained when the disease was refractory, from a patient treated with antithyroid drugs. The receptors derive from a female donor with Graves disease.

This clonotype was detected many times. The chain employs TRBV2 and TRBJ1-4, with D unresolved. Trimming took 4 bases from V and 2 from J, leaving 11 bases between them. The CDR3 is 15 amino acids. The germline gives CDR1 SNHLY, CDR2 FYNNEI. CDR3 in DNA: TGTGCCAGCAGTGGACCTAGGGATACTAATGAAAAACTGTTTTTT. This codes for CASSGPRDTNEKLFF.

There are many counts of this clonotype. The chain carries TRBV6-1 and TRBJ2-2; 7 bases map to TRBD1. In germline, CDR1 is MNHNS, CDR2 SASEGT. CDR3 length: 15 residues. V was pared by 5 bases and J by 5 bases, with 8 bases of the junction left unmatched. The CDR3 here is CASSPLTGVTGELFF. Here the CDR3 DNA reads TGTGCCAGCAGTCCACTTACAGGGGTTACCGGGGAGCTGTTTTTT.

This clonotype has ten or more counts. The CDR3 DNA follows: TGTGCCATCGGACAGGGAACTAATGAAAAACTGTTTTTT. The encoded protein is CAIGQGTNEKLFF. The chain recombines TRBV10-3 with TRBJ1-4; 8 positions agree with TRBD1. Germline V CDR1 and CDR2: ENHRY, SYGVKD. There are 13 residues in the CDR3. With 8 bases clipped from V and 1 base from J, the junction kept 0 bases outside the gene matches.

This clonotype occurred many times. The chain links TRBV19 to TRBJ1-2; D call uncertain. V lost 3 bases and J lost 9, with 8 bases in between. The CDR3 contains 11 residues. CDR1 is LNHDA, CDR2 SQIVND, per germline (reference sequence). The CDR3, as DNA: TGTGCCAGTAGTATCTCCGGGAGCTACACCTTC. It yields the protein CASSISGSYTF.

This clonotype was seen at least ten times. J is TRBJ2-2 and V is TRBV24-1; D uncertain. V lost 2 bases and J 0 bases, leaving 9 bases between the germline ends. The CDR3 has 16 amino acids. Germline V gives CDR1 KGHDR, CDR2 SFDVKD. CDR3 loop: CATSDSKVANTGELFF. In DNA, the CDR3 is TGTGCCACCAGTGATTCTAAGGTCGCGAACACCGGGGAGCTGTTTTTT.

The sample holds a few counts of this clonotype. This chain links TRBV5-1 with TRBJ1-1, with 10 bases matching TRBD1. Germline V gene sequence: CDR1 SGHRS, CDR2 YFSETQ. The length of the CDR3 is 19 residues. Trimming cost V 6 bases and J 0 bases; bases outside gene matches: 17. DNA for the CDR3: TGCGCCAGCACCCCACTACCCGGACAGGGGGGAGCCATGAACACTGAAGCTTTCTTT. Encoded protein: CASTPLPGQGGAMNTEAFF. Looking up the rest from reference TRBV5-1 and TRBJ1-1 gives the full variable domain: KAGVTQTPRYLIKTRGQQVTLSCSPISGHRSVSWYQQTPGQGLQFLFEYFSETQRNKGNFPGRFSGRQFSNSRSEMNVSTLELGDSALYLCASTPLPGQGGAMNTEAFFGQGTRLTVV.

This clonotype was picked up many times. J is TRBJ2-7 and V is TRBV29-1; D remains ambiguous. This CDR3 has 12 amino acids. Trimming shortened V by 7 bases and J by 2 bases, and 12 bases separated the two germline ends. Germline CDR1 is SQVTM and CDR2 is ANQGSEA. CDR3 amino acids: CSASSPTYEQYF. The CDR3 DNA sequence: TGCAGCGCGTCCAGTCCAACCTACGAGCAGTACTTC.

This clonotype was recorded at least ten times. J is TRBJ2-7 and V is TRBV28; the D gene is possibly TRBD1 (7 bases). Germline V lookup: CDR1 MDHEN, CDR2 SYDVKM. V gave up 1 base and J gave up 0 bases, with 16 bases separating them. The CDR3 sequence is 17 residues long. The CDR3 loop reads CASSLYGGTALSYEQYF. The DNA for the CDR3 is TGTGCCAGCAGTTTATATGGCGGGACAGCCCTCTCCTACGAGCAGTACTTC.

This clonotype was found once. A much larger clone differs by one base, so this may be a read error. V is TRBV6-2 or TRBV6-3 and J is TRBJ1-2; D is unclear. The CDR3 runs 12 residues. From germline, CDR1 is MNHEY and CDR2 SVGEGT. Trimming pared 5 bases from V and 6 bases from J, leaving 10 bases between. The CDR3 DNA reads TGTGCCAGCAGTGACGGGGAGAATGGCTACACCTTC. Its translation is CASSDGENGYTF.

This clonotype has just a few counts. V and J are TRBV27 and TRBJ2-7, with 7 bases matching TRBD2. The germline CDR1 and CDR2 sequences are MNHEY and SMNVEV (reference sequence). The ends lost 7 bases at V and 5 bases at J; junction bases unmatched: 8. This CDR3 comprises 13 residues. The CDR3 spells CASTSGGSHEQYF. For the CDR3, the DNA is TGTGCCAGCACCTCGGGGGGAAGCCACGAGCAGTACTTC.

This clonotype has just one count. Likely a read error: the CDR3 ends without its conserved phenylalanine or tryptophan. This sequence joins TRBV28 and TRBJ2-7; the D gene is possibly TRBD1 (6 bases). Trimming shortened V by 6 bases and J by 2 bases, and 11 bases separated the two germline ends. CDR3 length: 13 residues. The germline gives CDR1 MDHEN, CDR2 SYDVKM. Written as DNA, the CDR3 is TGTGCCAGCAGCCTCACAGGGACCTACGAGCAGTACCTC. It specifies CASSLTGTYEQYL.

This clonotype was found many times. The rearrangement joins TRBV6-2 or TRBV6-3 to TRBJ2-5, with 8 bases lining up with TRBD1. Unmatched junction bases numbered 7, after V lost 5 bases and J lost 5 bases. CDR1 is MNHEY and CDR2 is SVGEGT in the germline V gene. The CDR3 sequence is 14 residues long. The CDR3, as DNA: TGTGCCAGCAGTGTGGACAGGGTCAGGGAGACCCAGTACTTC. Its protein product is CASSVDRVRETQYF.

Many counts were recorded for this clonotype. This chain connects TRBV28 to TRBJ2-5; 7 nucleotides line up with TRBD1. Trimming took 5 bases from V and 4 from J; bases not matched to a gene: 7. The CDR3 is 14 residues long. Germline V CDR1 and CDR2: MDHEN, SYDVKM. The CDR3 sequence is CASSPPTGIETQYF. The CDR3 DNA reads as TGTGCCAGCAGTCCCCCGACAGGGATAGAGACCCAGTACTTC.

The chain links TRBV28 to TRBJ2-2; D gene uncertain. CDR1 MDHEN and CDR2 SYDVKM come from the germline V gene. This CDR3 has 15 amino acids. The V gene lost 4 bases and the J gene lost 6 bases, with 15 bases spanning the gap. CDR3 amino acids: CASSSRHMSAGELFF. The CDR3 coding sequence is TGTGCCAGCAGTTCCAGACACATGTCGGCCGGGGAGCTGTTTTTT.

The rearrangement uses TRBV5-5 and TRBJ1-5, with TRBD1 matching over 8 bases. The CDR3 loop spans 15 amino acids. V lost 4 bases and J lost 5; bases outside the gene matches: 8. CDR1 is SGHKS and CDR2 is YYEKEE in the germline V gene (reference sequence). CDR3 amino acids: CASSLGQGPYQPQHF. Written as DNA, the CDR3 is TGTGCCAGCAGCCTAGGACAGGGACCCTATCAGCCCCAGCATTTT.

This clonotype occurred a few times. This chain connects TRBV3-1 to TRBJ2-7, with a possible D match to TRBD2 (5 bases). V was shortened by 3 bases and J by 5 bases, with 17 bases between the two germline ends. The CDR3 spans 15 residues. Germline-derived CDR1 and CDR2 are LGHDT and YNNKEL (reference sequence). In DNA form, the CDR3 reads TGTGCCAGCAGCCAGGGGTCCGGGATCGGCAACGAGCAGTACTTC. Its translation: CASSQGSGIGNEQYF.

CDR3 DNA: TGTGCCAGCAGAAAGGGACTAGCGGGGGAGAGCTCCTACGAGCAGTACTTC. This encodes CASRKGLAGESSYEQYF. V and J are TRBV27 and TRBJ2-7, with 14 bases identical to TRBD2. Germline CDR1 and CDR2: MNHEY and SMNVEV (reference sequence). The trim removed 6 bases at V and 0 bases at J, leaving 7 bases unmatched. This CDR3 region has 17 residues.

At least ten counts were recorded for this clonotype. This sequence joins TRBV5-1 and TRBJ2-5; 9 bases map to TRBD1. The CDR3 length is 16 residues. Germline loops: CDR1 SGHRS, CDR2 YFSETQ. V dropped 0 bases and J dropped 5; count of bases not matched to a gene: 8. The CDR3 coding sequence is TGCGCCAGCAGCTTGGACAGGGGGCGAGTTTGGGAGACCCAGTACTTC. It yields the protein CASSLDRGRVWETQYF.

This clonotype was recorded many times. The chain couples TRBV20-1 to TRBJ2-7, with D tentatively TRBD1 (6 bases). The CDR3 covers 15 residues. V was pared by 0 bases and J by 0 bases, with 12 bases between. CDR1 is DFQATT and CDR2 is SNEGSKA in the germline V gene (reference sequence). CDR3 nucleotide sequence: TGCAGTGCTAGAGATCTCGGGACATCCTCCTACGAGCAGTACTTC. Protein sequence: CSARDLGTSSYEQYF.

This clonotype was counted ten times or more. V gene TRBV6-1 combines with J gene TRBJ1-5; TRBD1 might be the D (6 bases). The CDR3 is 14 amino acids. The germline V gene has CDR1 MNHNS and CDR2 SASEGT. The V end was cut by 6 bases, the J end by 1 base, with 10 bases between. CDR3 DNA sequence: TGTGCCAGCAGGGACGGACAGAGCAATCAGCCCCAGCATTTT. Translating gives CASRDGQSNQPQHF.

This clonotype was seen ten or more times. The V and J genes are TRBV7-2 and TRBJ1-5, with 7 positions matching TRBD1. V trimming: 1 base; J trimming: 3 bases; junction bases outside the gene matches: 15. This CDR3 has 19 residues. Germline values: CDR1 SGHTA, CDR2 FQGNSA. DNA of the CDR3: TGTGCCAGCAGCTTAGGGGGCAGGGGGAGGTGGAACGTCAATCAGCCCCAGCATTTT. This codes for CASSLGGRGRWNVNQPQHF.

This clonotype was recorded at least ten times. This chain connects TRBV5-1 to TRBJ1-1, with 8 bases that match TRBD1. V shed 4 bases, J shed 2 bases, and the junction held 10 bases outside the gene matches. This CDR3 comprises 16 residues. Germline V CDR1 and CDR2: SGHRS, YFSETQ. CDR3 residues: CASSERTGMINTEAFF. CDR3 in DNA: TGCGCCAGCAGCGAAAGGACAGGGATGATTAACACTGAAGCTTTCTTT.

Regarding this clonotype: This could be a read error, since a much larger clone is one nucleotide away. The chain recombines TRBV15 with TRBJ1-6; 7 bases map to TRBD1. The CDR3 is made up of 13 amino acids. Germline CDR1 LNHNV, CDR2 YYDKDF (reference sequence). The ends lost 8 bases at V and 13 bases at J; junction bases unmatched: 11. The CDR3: CATRRDRITPLHF. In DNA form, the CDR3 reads TGTGCCACCCGTAGGGACAGAATCACTCCCCTCCACTTT.

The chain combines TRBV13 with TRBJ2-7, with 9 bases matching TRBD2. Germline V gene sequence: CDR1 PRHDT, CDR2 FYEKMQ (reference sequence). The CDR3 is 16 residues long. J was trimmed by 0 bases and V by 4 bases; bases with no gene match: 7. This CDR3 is CASSSPPREGSYEQYF. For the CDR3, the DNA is TGTGCCAGCAGCTCCCCCCCGCGGGAGGGCTCCTACGAGCAGTACTTC.

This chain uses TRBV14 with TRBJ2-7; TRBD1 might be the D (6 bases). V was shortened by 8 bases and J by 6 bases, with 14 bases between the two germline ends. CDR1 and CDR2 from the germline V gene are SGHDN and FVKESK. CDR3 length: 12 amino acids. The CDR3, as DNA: TGTGCCAGCGCACAGGGTAAAGCCGAGCAGTACTTC. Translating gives CASAQGKAEQYF. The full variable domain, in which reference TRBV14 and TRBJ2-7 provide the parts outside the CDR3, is EAGVTQFPSHSVIEKGQTVTLRCDPISGHDNLYWYRRVMGKEIKFLLHFVKESKQDESGMPNNRFLAERTGGTYSTLKVQPAELEDSGVYFCASAQGKAEQYFGPGTRLTVT.

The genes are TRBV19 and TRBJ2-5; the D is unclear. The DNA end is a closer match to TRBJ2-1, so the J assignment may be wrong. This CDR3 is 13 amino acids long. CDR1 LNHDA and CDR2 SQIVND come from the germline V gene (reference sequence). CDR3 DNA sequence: TGTGCCAGTAGTATGTTCAGAGACAATGAGCAGTTCTTC. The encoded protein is CASSMFRDNEQFF.

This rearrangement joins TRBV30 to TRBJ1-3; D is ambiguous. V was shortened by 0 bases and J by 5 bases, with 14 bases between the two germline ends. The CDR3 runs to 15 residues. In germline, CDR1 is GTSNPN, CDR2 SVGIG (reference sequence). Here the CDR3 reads CAWSVLPVARNTIYF. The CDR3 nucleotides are TGTGCCTGGAGTGTACTTCCAGTTGCTAGAAACACCATATATTTT.

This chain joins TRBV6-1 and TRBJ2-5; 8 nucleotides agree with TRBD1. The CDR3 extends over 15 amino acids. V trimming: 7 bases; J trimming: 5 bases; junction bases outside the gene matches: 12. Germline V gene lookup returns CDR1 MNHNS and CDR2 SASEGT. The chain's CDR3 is CASIPPGGWWETQYF. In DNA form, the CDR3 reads TGTGCCAGCATCCCACCAGGGGGCTGGTGGGAGACCCAGTACTTC.

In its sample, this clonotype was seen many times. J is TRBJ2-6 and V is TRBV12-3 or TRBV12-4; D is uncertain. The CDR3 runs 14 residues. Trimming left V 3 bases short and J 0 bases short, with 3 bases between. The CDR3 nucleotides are TGTGCCAGCAGTTTCTACTCTGGGGCCAACGTCCTGACTTTC. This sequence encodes CASSFYSGANVLTF.

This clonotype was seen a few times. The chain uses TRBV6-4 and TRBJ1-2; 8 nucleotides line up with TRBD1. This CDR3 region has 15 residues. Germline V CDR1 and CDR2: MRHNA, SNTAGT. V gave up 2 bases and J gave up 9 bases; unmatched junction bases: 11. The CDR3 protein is CASSDVPGQVYSYTF. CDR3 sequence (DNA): TGTGCCAGCAGTGACGTTCCGGGACAGGTATACAGCTACACCTTC.

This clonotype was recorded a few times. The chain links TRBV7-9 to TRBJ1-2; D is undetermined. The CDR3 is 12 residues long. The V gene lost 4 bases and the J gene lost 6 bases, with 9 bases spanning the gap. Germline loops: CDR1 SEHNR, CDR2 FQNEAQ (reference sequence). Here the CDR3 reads CASSSGQNGYTF. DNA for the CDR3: TGTGCCAGCAGCTCAGGCCAGAATGGCTACACCTTC.

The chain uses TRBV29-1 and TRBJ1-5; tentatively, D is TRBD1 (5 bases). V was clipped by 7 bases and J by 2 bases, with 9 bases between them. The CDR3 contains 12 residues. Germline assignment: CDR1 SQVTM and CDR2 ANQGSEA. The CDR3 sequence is CSGGDGNQPQHF. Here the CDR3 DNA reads TGCAGCGGAGGGGACGGCAATCAGCCCCAGCATTTT.